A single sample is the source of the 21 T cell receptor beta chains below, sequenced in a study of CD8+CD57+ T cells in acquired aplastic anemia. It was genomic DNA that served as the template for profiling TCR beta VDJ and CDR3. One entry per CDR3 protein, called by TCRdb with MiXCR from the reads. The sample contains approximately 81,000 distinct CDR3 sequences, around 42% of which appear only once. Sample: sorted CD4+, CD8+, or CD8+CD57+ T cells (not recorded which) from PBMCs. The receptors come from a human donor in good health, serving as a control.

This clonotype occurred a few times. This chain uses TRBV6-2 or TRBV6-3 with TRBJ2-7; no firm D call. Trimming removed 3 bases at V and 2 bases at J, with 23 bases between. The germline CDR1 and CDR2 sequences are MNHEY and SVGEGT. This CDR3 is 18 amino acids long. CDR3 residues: CASSYLHSSSANPYEQYF. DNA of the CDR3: TGTGCCAGCAGTTATCTACACTCAAGCTCTGCGAACCCCTACGAGCAGTACTTC.

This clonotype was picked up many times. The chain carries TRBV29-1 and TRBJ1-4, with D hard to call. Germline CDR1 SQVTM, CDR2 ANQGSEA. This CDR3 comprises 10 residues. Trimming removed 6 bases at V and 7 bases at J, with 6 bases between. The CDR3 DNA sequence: TGCAGCGTATACGGTGAAAAACTGTTTTTT. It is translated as CSVYGEKLFF. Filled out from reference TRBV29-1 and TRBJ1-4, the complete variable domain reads SAVISQKPSRDICQRGTSLTIQCQVDSQVTMMFWYRQQPGQSLTLIATANQGSEATYESGFVIDKFPISRPNLTFSTLTVSNMSPEDSSIYLCSVYGEKLFFGSGTQLSVL.

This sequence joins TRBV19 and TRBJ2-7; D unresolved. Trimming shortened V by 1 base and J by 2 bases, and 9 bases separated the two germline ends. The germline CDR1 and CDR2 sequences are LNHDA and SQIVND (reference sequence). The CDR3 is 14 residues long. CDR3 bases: TGTGCCAGTAGTATAGGCCCGGGTCCCTACGAGCAGTACTTC. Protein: CASSIGPGPYEQYF.

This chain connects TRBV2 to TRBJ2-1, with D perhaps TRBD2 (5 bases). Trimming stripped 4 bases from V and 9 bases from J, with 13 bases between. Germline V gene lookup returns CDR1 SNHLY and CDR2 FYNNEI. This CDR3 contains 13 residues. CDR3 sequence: CASSVDSGSEQFF. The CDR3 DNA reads TGTGCCAGCAGTGTCGATTCGGGGTCTGAGCAGTTCTTC.

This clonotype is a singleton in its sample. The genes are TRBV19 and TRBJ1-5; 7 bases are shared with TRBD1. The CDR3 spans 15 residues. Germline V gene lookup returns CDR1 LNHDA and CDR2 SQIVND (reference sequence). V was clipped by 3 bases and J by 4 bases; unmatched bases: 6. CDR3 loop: CASSMTQGVNQPQHF. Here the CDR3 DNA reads TGTGCCAGTAGTATGACCCAGGGGGTGAATCAGCCCCAGCATTTT.

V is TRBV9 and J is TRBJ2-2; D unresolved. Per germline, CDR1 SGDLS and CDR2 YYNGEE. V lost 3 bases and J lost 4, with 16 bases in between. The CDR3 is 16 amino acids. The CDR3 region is CASSAPRDIITGELFF. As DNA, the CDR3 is TGTGCCAGCAGCGCCCCCAGAGACATCATCACCGGGGAGCTGTTTTTT. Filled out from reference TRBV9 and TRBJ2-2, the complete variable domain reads DSGVTQTPKHLITATGQRVTLRCSPRSGDLSVYWYQQSLDQGLQFLIQYYNGEERAKGNILERFSAQQFPDLHSELNLSSLELGDSALYFCASSAPRDIITGELFFGEGSRLTVL.

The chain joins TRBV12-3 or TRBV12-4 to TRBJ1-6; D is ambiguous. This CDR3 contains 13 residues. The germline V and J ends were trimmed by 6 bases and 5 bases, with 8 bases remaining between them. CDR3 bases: TGTGCCAGCAGAAGGACCGATAATTCACCCCTCCACTTT. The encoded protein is CASRRTDNSPLHF.

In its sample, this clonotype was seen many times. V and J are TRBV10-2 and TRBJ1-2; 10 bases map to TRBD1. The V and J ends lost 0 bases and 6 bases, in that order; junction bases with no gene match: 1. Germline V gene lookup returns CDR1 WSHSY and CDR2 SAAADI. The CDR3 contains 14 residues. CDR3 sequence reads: CASSESGQGNGYTF. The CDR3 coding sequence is TGCGCCAGCAGTGAGTCGGGACAGGGGAATGGCTACACCTTC.

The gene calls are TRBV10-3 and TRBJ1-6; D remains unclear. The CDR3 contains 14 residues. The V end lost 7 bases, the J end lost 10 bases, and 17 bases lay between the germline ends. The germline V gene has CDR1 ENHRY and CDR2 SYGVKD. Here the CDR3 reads CAIKEAGGHSPLHF. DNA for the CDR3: TGTGCCATCAAGGAGGCAGGAGGTCACTCACCCCTCCACTTT.

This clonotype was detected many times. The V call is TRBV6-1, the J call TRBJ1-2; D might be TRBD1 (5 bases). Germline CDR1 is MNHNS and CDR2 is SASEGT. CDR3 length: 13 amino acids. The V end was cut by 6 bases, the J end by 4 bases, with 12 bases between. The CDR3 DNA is TGTGCCAGCAGCAGCGGACACCTCTATGGCTACACCTTC. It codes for CASSSGHLYGYTF.

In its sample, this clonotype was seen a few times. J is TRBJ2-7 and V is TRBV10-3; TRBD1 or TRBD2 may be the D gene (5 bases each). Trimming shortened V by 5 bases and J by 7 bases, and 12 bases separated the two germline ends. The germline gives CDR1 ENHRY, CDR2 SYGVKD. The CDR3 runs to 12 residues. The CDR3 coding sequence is TGTGCCATCAGTAGTCAGGGAGAGGAGCAGTACTTC. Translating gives CAISSQGEEQYF.

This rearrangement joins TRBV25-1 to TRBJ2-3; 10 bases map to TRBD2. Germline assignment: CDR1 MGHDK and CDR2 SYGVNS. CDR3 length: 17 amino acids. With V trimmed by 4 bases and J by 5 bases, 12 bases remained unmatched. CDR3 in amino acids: CASSARVRAGGRDTQYF. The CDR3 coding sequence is TGTGCCAGCAGTGCTAGAGTGAGAGCGGGGGGGCGAGATACGCAGTATTTT.

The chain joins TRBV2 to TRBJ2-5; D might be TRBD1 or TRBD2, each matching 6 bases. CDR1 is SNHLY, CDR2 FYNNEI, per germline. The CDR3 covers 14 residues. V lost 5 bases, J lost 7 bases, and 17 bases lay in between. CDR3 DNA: TGTGCCAGCAGTTCCTCGGGCGGAGGGGGGACCCAGTACTTC. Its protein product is CASSSSGGGGTQYF.

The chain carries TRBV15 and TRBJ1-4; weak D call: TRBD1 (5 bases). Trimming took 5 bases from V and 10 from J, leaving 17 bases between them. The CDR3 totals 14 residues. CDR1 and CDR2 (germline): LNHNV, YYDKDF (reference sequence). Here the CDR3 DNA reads TGTGCCACCAGCGATTTCTCGGGGCGCGGAAAACTGTTTTTT. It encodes CATSDFSGRGKLFF.

CDR3 nucleotide sequence: TGTGCCAGTCAGACAGGGCCTGGGCAGCCCCAGCATTTT. It specifies CASQTGPGQPQHF. The chain combines TRBV19 with TRBJ1-5; 7 nucleotides agree with TRBD1. Per germline, CDR1 LNHDA and CDR2 SQIVND (reference sequence). Losses at the gene ends were 8 bases for V and 7 bases for J; bases not matched to a gene: 8. The CDR3 extends over 13 amino acids.

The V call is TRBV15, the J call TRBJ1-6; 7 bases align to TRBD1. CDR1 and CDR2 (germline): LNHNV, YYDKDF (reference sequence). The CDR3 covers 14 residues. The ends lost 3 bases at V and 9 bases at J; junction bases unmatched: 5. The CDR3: CATSRTGLSSPLHF. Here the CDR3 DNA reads TGTGCCACCAGCAGGACAGGGCTCTCTTCACCCCTCCACTTT.

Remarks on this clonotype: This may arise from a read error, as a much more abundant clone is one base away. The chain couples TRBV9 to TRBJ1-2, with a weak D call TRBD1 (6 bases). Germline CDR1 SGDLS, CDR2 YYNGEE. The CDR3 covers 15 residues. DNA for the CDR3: TGTGCCAGCGGCGTAGCTTTCGGGGGGGCCTATGGCTACACCTTC. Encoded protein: CASGVAFGGAYGYTF.

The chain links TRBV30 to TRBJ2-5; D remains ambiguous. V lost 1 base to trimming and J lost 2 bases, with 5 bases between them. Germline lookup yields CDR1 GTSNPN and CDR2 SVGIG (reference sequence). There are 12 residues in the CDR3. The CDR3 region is CAWSGGQETQYF. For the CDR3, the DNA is TGTGCCTGGAGTGGCGGTCAAGAGACCCAGTACTTC.

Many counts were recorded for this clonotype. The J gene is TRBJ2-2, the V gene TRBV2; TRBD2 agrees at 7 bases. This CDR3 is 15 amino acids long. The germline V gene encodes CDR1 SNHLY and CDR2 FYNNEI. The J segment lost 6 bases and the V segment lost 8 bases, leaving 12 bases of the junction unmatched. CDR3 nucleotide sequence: TGTGCCAGCCGGATGGCGGGGGAGGGCTCCGGGGAGCTGTTTTTT. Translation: CASRMAGEGSGELFF.

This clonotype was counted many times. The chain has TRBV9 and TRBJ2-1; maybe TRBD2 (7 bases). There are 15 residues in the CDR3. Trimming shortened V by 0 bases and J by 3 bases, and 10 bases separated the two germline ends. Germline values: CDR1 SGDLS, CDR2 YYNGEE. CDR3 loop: CASSVEGGDYNEQFF. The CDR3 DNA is TGTGCCAGCAGCGTAGAAGGGGGGGACTACAATGAGCAGTTCTTC.

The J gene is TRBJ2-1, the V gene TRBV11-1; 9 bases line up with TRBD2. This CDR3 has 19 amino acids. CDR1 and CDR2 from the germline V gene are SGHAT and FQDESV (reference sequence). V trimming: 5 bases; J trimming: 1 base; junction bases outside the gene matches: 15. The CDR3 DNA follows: TGTGCCAGCAGCGCCCACTGGAGTAGCGGGGGCAGTTCCTACAATGAGCAGTTCTTC. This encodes CASSAHWSSGGSSYNEQFF.